Sequencing of this T cell receptor (beta chain) was carried out in a study of blood T cell repertoires in COVID-19. This CDR3 is built from 14 residues. V lost 7 bases, J lost 1 base, and 13 bases lay in between. The germline CDR1 and CDR2 sequences are SEHNR and FQNEAQ (reference sequence). The data were produced by immunoSEQ multiplex PCR, yet TCRdb's version contains in-frame clones alone and is incomplete. In the table there are approximately 150,000 clones, around 85% of which are singletons. V is TRBV7-9 and J is TRBJ1-1, with D uncertain. Sequenced sample: PBMCs or T cells enriched from blood (not recorded which). The origin of this receptor is a woman aged 40 to 50 who had recovered from COVID-19. The CDR3 DNA sequence: TGTGCCAGCACGAATCGACTCGGGAACACTGAAGCTTTCTTT. Translating gives CASTNRLGNTEAFF.